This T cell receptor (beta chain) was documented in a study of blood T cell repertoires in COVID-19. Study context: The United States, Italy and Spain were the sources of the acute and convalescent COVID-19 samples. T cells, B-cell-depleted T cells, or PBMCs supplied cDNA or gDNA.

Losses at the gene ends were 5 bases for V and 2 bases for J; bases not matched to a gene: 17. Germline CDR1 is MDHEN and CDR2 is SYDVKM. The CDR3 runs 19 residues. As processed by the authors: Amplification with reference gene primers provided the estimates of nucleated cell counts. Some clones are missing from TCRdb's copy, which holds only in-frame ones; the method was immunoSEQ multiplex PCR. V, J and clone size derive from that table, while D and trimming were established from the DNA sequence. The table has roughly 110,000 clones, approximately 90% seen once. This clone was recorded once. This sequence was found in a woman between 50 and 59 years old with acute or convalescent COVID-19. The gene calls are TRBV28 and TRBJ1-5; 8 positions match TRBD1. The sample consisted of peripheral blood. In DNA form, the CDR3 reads TGTGCCAGCAGTCCCCCTCAGGGGGCGCTGAAATATGGCAATCAGCCCCAGCATTTT. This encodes CASSPPQGALKYGNQPQHF.